These T cell receptor beta chains were read from a single sample in a study of shared clonotypes between healthy human individuals. The protocol was immunoSEQ multiplex PCR, while the TCRdb copy is restricted to in-frame clones and leaves out a portion. Found here are about 1 million clones, 65% to 80% of them singletons; the top ten hold 1.4% to 1.5%. Sequences were obtained from memory CD4+ T cells sorted from blood. Source of these receptors: a man between 18 and 29 years old in good health. The CDR3 runs from the conserved cysteine through the conserved F or W. A D gene is named only where the DNA matches it firmly. Expanded clones get a size class; other rows say once, few or many, or leave the size out.

clone_size	v_call	j_call	d_call	cdr3_aa	cdr3_nt
once	TRBV29-1	TRBJ2-4	-	CSVALEGNIQYF	TGCAGCGTCGCCTTAGAGGGGAACATTCAGTACTTC
-	TRBV7-8	TRBJ1-5	-	CASSLRSERGSPSPYSNQPQHF	TGTGCCAGCAGCTTAAGAAGCGAACGAGGGTCCCCCTCCCCATATAGCAATCAGCCCCAGCATTTT
-	TRBV28	TRBJ2-3	-	CASSLPSEGAQYF	TGTGCCAGCAGTCTCCCCTCGGAGGGAGCACAGTATTTT
few	TRBV2	TRBJ1-6	-	CASSPRDHNSPLHF	TGTGCCAGCAGTCCCCGGGACCATAATTCACCCCTCCACTTT
-	TRBV5-5	TRBJ2-5	TRBD1	CASSPIGQGGETQYF	TGTGCCAGCAGCCCGATTGGACAGGGAGGTGAGACCCAGTACTTC
few	TRBV29-1	TRBJ2-5	-	CSVERIQETQYF	TGCAGCGTTGAAAGGATTCAAGAGACCCAGTACTTC
-	TRBV6-6	TRBJ1-1	-	CASSSDGPEAFF	TGTGCCAGCAGTTCGGACGGGCCTGAAGCTTTCTTT
-	TRBV5-1	TRBJ2-7	-	CASSTGGGNEQYF	TGCGCCAGCAGCACTGGTGGGGGAAACGAGCAGTACTTC
-	TRBV6-5	TRBJ1-2	TRBD1	CASRTGVGYTF	TGTGCCAGCAGAACAGGGGTTGGCTACACCTTC
-	TRBV5-1	TRBJ2-5	TRBD2	CASFGAGPRETQYF	TGCGCCAGCTTCGGAGCGGGGCCCAGGGAAACCCAGTACTTC
-	TRBV6-6	TRBJ1-6	-	CASLPGRNYNSPLHF	TGTGCCTCCCTGCCGGGGCGGAACTATAATTCACCCCTCCACTTT
-	TRBV30	TRBJ1-5	TRBD1	CAWGTGSRNQPQHF	TGTGCCTGGGGGACAGGGTCTCGCAATCAGCCCCAGCATTTT
-	TRBV6-5	TRBJ2-1	-	CASSYSPGTYNEQFF	TGTGCCAGCAGTTACTCTCCGGGGACCTACAATGAGCAGTTCTTC
-	TRBV6-5	TRBJ2-7	TRBD1	CASSIARRGSYEQYF	TGTGCCAGCAGTATCGCCCGCAGGGGGTCCTACGAGCAGTACTTC
-	TRBV2	TRBJ1-2	-	CASSGRMRLGYTF	TGTGCCAGCAGTGGAAGGATGCGGCTTGGCTACACCTTC
-	TRBV5-6	TRBJ2-7	TRBD2	CASSSWTSGEQYF	TGTGCCAGCAGTTCCTGGACTAGCGGCGAGCAGTACTTC
-	TRBV19	TRBJ2-1	-	CASISGGRLRRFYEQFF	TGTGCCAGTATATCAGGAGGGAGACTCCGACGTTTCTATGAGCAGTTCTTC
-	TRBV6-1	TRBJ1-3	-	CASSERGGRSGNTIYF	TGTGCCAGCAGTGAAAGGGGGGGCCGCTCTGGAAACACCATATATTTT
-	TRBV5-4	TRBJ1-1	-	CASSLGQTLNTEAFF	TGTGCCAGCAGCTTGGGGCAGACCTTGAACACTGAAGCTTTCTTT
few	TRBV6-1	TRBJ1-5	TRBD1	CASSEQGARQPQHF	TGTGCCAGCAGTGAACAGGGGGCGCGTCAGCCCCAGCATTTT
-	TRBV5-6	TRBJ2-3	TRBD2	CASSSSGVGTDTQYF	TGTGCCAGCAGCTCCAGCGGGGTTGGCACAGATACGCAGTATTTT
-	TRBV2	TRBJ1-1	-	CASSAVGAGAFF	TGTGCCAGCAGCGCGGTGGGGGCGGGAGCTTTCTTT
-	TRBV4-3	TRBJ2-6	-	CASSSSSGANVLTF	TGCGCCAGCTCCAGTAGCTCTGGGGCCAACGTCCTGACTTTC
-	TRBV19	TRBJ2-7	-	CASARQALDSYEQYF	TGTGCCAGTGCCAGACAGGCCCTAGACTCCTACGAGCAGTACTTC
-	TRBV29-1	TRBJ2-2	TRBD1	CSGGQGVTGELFF	TGCAGCGGCGGACAGGGTGTAACCGGGGAGCTGTTTTTT
-	TRBV6-5	TRBJ2-2	-	CASSNSNTGELFF	TGTGCCAGCTCGAACAGTAACACCGGGGAGCTGTTTTTT
few	TRBV19	TRBJ1-1	-	CASTMTTWAFF	TGTGCCAGTACCATGACTACGTGGGCTTTCTTT
-	TRBV7-2	TRBJ2-5	TRBD1	CASSFGQAPQETQYF	TGTGCCAGCAGCTTTGGACAGGCGCCACAAGAGACCCAGTACTTC
few	TRBV7-9	TRBJ2-7	-	CASSLSWISYEQYF	TGTGCCAGCAGCCTAAGCTGGATTTCCTACGAGCAGTACTTC
few	TRBV7-2	TRBJ2-4	TRBD2	CASNPGGGLAKNIQYF	TGTGCCAGCAACCCTGGGGGGGGACTAGCCAAAAACATTCAGTACTTC
few	TRBV7-9	TRBJ1-1	-	CASSLGYDRMNTEAFF	TGTGCCAGCAGCTTAGGATACGACAGGATGAACACTGAAGCTTTCTTT
-	TRBV5-6	TRBJ2-7	-	CASRGLYEQYF	TGTGCCAGCAGGGGGTTATACGAGCAGTACTTC
-	TRBV6-5	TRBJ2-7	TRBD2	CASSSAGGNSWEQYF	TGTGCCAGCAGTTCGGCGGGGGGTAATTCGTGGGAGCAGTACTTC
-	TRBV5-6	TRBJ1-2	-	CASSLGPGIYGYTF	TGTGCCAGCAGCTTGGGACCAGGGATCTATGGCTACACCTTC
-	TRBV11-3	TRBJ2-5	TRBD2	CASSPPGLAGQETQYF	TGTGCCAGCAGCCCACCGGGACTAGCGGGACAAGAGACCCAGTACTTC
-	TRBV7-9	TRBJ1-6	-	CASSSPGAPPNSPLHF	TGTGCCAGCAGCTCGCCGGGGGCGCCACCTAATTCACCCCTCCACTTT
-	TRBV15	TRBJ1-6	TRBD1	CATSEEQGHGNSPLHF	TGTGCCACCAGCGAAGAACAGGGGCATGGTAATTCACCCCTCCACTTT
few	TRBV4-3	TRBJ1-1	-	CASSQDRGRSEAFF	TGCGCCAGCAGCCAAGATAGGGGCCGTAGTGAAGCTTTCTTT
-	TRBV19	TRBJ2-1	TRBD1	CASSIIGGIAYNEQFF	TGTGCCAGTAGTATAATAGGGGGCATCGCCTACAATGAGCAGTTCTTC
once	TRBV19	TRBJ1-5	-	CASKGSYSNQPQHF	TGTGCCAGTAAGGGTTCATATAGCAATCAGCCCCAGCATTTT